This T cell receptor beta chain was retrieved from a study of beta chain features in type 1 diabetes. The count of this clone is one. Antigen: not known. All of the isolated RNA was reverse transcribed, so expressed TCRB transcripts were sequenced. Each sample of naive, central memory or regulatory T cells had, on average, around 3.3 million reads. Clones were read by immunoSEQ multiplex PCR, and TCRdb kept only the in-frame ones, dropping some. The sample yields 600,000 to 700,000 clones, around 11% seen once. Germline CDR1 SGHAT, CDR2 FQNNGV. The J segment lost 0 bases and the V segment lost 5 bases, leaving 8 bases of the junction unmatched. The CDR3 contains 16 residues. Study-wide results and caveats: All four CD4+ subsets of Type 1 diabetes patients contained TCRB CDR3s that were moderately but significantly shorter.

Sequencing used naive CD4+ T cells from blood. The clonotype was recovered from a man in his thirties or forties with type 1 diabetes. The chain recombines TRBV11-2 with TRBJ2-3; TRBD1 matches at 7 bases. The CDR3 is CASSPGQEKSTDTQYF. The CDR3 bases are TGTGCCAGCAGCCCCGGACAGGAGAAAAGCACAGATACGCAGTATTTT.